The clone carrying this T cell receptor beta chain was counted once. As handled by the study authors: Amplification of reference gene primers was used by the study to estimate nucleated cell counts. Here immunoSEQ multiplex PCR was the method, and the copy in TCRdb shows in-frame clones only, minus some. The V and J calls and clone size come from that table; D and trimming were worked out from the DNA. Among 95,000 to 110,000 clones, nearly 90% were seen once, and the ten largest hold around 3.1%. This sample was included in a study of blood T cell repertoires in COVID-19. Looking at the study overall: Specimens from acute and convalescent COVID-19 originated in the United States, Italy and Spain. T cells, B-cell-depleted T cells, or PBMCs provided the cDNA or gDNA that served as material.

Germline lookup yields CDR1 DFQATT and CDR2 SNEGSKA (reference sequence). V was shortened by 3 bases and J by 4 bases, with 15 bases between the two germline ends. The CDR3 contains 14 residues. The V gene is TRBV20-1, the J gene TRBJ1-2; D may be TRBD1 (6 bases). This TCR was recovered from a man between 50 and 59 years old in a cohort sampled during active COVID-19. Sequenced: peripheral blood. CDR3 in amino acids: CSASLTGSGYGYTF. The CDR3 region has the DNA TGCAGTGCTAGTCTCACAGGGTCCGGCTATGGCTACACCTTC.